The next 21 T cell receptor beta chains were all read from a single sample in a study of T cells after yellow fever vaccination. TCRdb re-analysed the 5' RACE reads in MiXCR, keeping a single row per CDR3 protein. Among around 610,000 distinct CDR3 sequences listed, less than 15% were seen once. Specimen: PBMCs, collected on the day of the yellow fever booster vaccination. These TCRs come from a man aged 25-45 years who received the YFV17D yellow fever vaccine.

V gene TRBV24-1 combines with J gene TRBJ2-7; D tentatively fits TRBD1 or TRBD2 (5 bases each). Germline V gives CDR1 KGHDR, CDR2 SFDVKD. V was cut by 0 bases and J by 3 bases, with 23 bases left in between. The CDR3 sequence is 19 residues long. The CDR3 DNA sequence: TGTGCCACCAGTGATTTGCAGACTGACGTTAAGGGGAGAGGCTACGAGCAGTACTTC. It is translated as CATSDLQTDVKGRGYEQYF.

The sample holds a few counts of this clonotype. The V and J genes are TRBV19 and TRBJ2-4; TRBD2 matches 8 bases. Germline lookup yields CDR1 LNHDA and CDR2 SQIVND (reference sequence). The J segment lost 1 base and the V segment lost 10 bases, leaving 9 bases of the junction unmatched. The CDR3 extends over 15 amino acids. The CDR3 nucleotides read TGTGCCACGAGGCAAGCGGGAGAGGCCAAAAACATTCAGTACTTC. As protein: CATRQAGEAKNIQYF.

The CDR3 reads CASSLLRAAGVINEQFF. The CDR3, as DNA: TGTGCCAGCAGCTTATTACGGGCTGCGGGAGTTATCAATGAGCAGTTCTTC. J is TRBJ2-1 and V is TRBV7-9; 7 positions agree with TRBD2. The CDR3 has 17 residues. Germline assignment: CDR1 SEHNR and CDR2 FQNEAQ (reference sequence). V dropped 2 bases and J dropped 6; count of bases not matched to a gene: 13.

This clonotype was found a few times. The gene calls are TRBV5-1 and TRBJ2-1; TRBD1 might be the D (6 bases). V lost 1 base and J 5 bases, leaving 13 bases between the germline ends. There are 15 residues in the CDR3. Germline V CDR1 and CDR2: SGHRS, YFSETQ. CDR3 in amino acids: CASSLLPTGNNEQFF. The CDR3, as DNA: TGCGCCAGCAGCTTGCTCCCGACAGGCAACAATGAGCAGTTCTTC.

This clonotype was recorded once. V and J are TRBV29-1 and TRBJ1-3, with D unresolved. CDR3 size: 14 residues. Trimming took 2 bases from V and 4 from J, leaving 12 bases between them. Germline V gene sequence: CDR1 SQVTM, CDR2 ANQGSEA. The CDR3 sequence: CSVEFRGKGNTIYF. CDR3 coding DNA: TGCAGCGTTGAATTCCGGGGAAAAGGAAACACCATATATTTT.

This clonotype has only a few counts. This rearrangement joins TRBV9 to TRBJ2-2, with D uncertain. CDR1 and CDR2 (germline): SGDLS, YYNGEE. V dropped 4 bases and J dropped 6 bases, with 10 bases sitting between them. The CDR3 runs to 13 residues. CDR3 nucleotide sequence: TGTGCCAGCAGCATACAAGTTGCCGGGGAGCTGTTTTTT. Amino acid sequence: CASSIQVAGELFF.

This clonotype was picked up a small number of times. The V and J genes are TRBV7-2 and TRBJ1-5; D might be TRBD1 (5 bases). V lost 5 bases and J lost 4, with 9 bases in between. This CDR3 spans 13 amino acids. Germline values: CDR1 SGHTA, CDR2 FQGNSA. As DNA, the CDR3 is TGTGCCAGCAGCCCACAGGATAATCAGCCCCAGCATTTT. The encoded protein is CASSPQDNQPQHF.

The V call is TRBV18, the J call TRBJ2-7, with 9 bases identical to TRBD1. J was trimmed by 4 bases and V by 3 bases; bases with no gene match: 7. There are 15 residues in the CDR3. Germline-derived CDR1 and CDR2 are KGHSH and LQKENI. Here the CDR3 DNA reads TGTGCCAGCTCACCCGTGAAGGGACAGGGATACGAGCAGTACTTC. Residues: CASSPVKGQGYEQYF.

This chain connects TRBV7-2 to TRBJ2-5; unclear D gene. V lost 5 bases, J lost 1 base, and 11 bases lay in between. The germline V gene has CDR1 SGHTA and CDR2 FQGNSA. The CDR3 covers 14 residues. The DNA of the CDR3 is TGTGCCAGCAGCCTCTACCAGTCCCAAGAGACCCAGTACTTC. Its protein is CASSLYQSQETQYF.

This clonotype was seen only a few times. This chain uses TRBV10-3 with TRBJ2-1, with D perhaps matching TRBD1 or TRBD2 (5 bases each). CDR3 length: 12 residues. CDR1 ENHRY and CDR2 SYGVKD come from the germline V gene. Trimming stripped 6 bases from V and 9 bases from J, with 12 bases between. CDR3: CAISNTRGEQFF. The CDR3 DNA reads TGTGCCATCAGCAATACTAGGGGTGAGCAGTTCTTC.

J is TRBJ2-1 and V is TRBV7-3, with 7 bases aligning to TRBD1. The J call is doubtful: the DNA matches TRBJ2-7 better. The germline V gene encodes CDR1 SGHTA and CDR2 FQGTGA. CDR3 length equals 13 residues. The CDR3 DNA follows: TGTGCCAGCAGAGACAGGGTGGGCAATGAGCAGTACTTC. This encodes CASRDRVGNEQYF.

The table lists this clonotype with a few counts. The chain couples TRBV5-1 to TRBJ2-3; D uncertain. V lost 2 bases and J 3 bases, leaving 10 bases between the germline ends. The CDR3 runs 14 residues. Per the germline V gene, CDR1 is SGHRS and CDR2 is YFSETQ. Written as DNA, the CDR3 is TGCGCCAGCAGCTTTGGGCAGATTACAGATACGCAGTATTTT. Translated: CASSFGQITDTQYF.

This rearrangement joins TRBV12-3 or TRBV12-4 to TRBJ2-6; unclear D gene. Trimming took 6 bases from V and 0 from J, leaving 12 bases between them. CDR3 size: 16 residues. CDR3 sequence: CASSFFSASGANVLTF. CDR3 coding DNA: TGTGCCAGCAGCTTTTTCAGCGCCTCTGGGGCCAACGTCCTGACTTTC.

This clonotype has more than one count but fewer than ten. The chain links TRBV7-9 to TRBJ2-3; TRBD2 aligns across 7 bases. J lost 3 bases, V lost 3 bases, and 6 bases had no gene match. This CDR3 region has 15 residues. The germline V gene encodes CDR1 SEHNR and CDR2 FQNEAQ (reference sequence). CDR3 loop: CASSFGGLGTDTQYF. DNA for the CDR3: TGTGCCAGCAGCTTCGGCGGACTAGGAACAGATACGCAGTATTTT.

The CDR3 reads CASSSGWTSGSSEQYF. The CDR3 DNA follows: TGCGCCAGCAGCTCCGGATGGACTAGCGGATCGTCGGAGCAGTACTTC. The V call is TRBV5-1, the J call TRBJ2-7, with 10 nucleotides matching TRBD2. From germline, CDR1 is SGHRS and CDR2 YFSETQ. Losses at the gene ends were 3 bases for V and 7 bases for J; bases not matched to a gene: 13. The CDR3 has 16 amino acids.

This clonotype was observed a handful of times. J is TRBJ2-2 and V is TRBV4-3; the D gene is possibly TRBD1 (5 bases). V was cut by 0 bases and J by 7 bases, with 12 bases left in between. This CDR3 comprises 15 residues. Germline V gene sequence: CDR1 LGHNA, CDR2 YSLEER. This CDR3 is CASSQDPLQGGELFF. CDR3 DNA: TGCGCCAGCAGCCAAGATCCCCTTCAGGGCGGGGAGCTGTTTTTT.

This clonotype was picked up many times. The chain couples TRBV5-1 to TRBJ2-1; D possibly corresponds to TRBD2 (5 bases). The germline gives CDR1 SGHRS, CDR2 YFSETQ. V dropped 7 bases and J dropped 7 bases, with 18 bases sitting between them. The CDR3 length is 14 residues. The CDR3 nucleotides read TGCGCCAGCTCCGGGGATGTCCCAACTAATGAGCAGTTCTTC. Amino acid sequence: CASSGDVPTNEQFF.

This clonotype came up a few times. The chain uses TRBV18 and TRBJ2-5, with unresolved D. The CDR3 sequence is 14 residues long. Germline assignment: CDR1 KGHSH and CDR2 LQKENI. The germline V and J ends were trimmed by 0 bases and 3 bases, with 8 bases remaining between them. CDR3 DNA: TGTGCCAGCTCACCACCCACTTCAAAAGAGACCCAGTACTTC. Its protein is CASSPPTSKETQYF.

This clonotype was detected a few times. This sequence joins TRBV29-1 and TRBJ2-2; 7 bases agree with TRBD2. Per the germline V gene, CDR1 is SQVTM and CDR2 is ANQGSEA. With V trimmed by 4 bases and J by 3 bases, 5 bases remained unmatched. The CDR3 length is 14 residues. The CDR3 DNA follows: TGCAGCGTTGGCTCAGCGGGGCACACCGGGGAGCTGTTTTTT. It is translated as CSVGSAGHTGELFF.

The chain has TRBV5-8 and TRBJ2-7; no definite D call. Germline loops: CDR1 SGHTS, CDR2 YDEGEE. The V gene lost 2 bases and the J gene lost 3 bases, with 15 bases spanning the gap. The CDR3 runs 15 residues. CDR3 sequence reads: CASSLRPQVGYEQYF. The CDR3 DNA follows: TGTGCCAGCAGCTTACGCCCTCAGGTCGGCTACGAGCAGTACTTC.

In this sample, this clonotype turned up a few times. The chain carries TRBV18 and TRBJ2-5; D gene unclear. CDR1 is KGHSH, CDR2 LQKENI, per germline. V was clipped by 3 bases and J by 2 bases, with 7 bases between them. The CDR3 is made up of 13 amino acids. In DNA form, the CDR3 reads TGTGCCAGCTCACCTAAAGGACAAGAGACCCAGTACTTC. Translation gives CASSPKGQETQYF.